The text below deals with one T cell receptor (beta chain). This clonotype was found a few times. This clone's antigen is unknown. Per-nucleotide qualities are absent, and no much larger clonotype sits a single base away. Library preparation employed 5' RACE. TCRdb records Illumina HiSeq 2500 as the sequencer. A second PCR of about 6 to 12 cycles was run with a J-beta primer mix and a sample-barcoded 5' primer. Each TCR beta cDNA molecule received a unique molecular identifier from a template-switch 5' adaptor carrying 12 random nucleotides. At least 3 million CDR3-containing paired-end reads were obtained from each sample. The Mint cDNA synthesis kit, primed by a TRBC-specific oligonucleotide, was used to synthesize first-strand cDNA from all RNA. Following uracil-DNA glycosylase treatment, all cDNA underwent a first 18-cycle PCR with the universal primers M1SS and BC2_uni_R. Per the authors' processing: For normalization, 1 million high-quality reads, each with a distinct molecular identifier, were randomly selected from each sample. Instead of being binned into consensus sequences, reads that shared molecular identifiers were thrown out. MiTCR, run with a Q25 quality threshold and the strictest error-elimination algorithm, handled CDR3 identification, clonotype clustering and error correction. Lower-bound total TCR beta diversity was estimated with a nonparametric unseen species model using Euler transformation. TCRdb reworked the public reads: Q25 trimming with fastp, MiXCR clone assembly, productive beta chains retained. Rows with one shared CDR3 protein collapse into an entry with the most common genes and DNA. TCRdb's processing, not the authors', yielded these V and J calls. The sample table records around 780,000 distinct CDR3 sequences; about 61% of these occur just once. Approximately 24% of the sample goes to the ten largest clones.

The data derive from a study of blood T cells in healthy people across ages (dated by TCRdb to between 2014 and 2017). Describing the broader study: Template switching captured roughly one uniquely barcoded TCR beta cDNA molecule per two T cells in model experiments. Two additional independent replicas of 1 million unique cDNA reads from the same blood draw were analyzed for two donors (one aged 18 to 30 and one aged 80 or older). To avoid experimental bias, donors of different ages were spread randomly across the sequencing lanes. To track age-related changes in TCR beta repertoire diversity, the study relied on deep sequencing normalized with unique cDNA molecular identifiers. The donors were split into four age groups: young (average about 15 years), middle-aged (nearly 40), aged (more than 55) and long-lived (82). Overall study results and their limits: As age increased, observed TCR beta diversity per million T cells dropped in a roughly linear way, and a significant reduction was already evident by age 40. Total diversity estimates from one million sequenced T cells were considered lower bounds and underestimates. The percentage of naive T cells measured by flow cytometry correlated strongly with observed TCR beta diversity. The long-lived group showed more naive CD4+ T cells, fewer expanded clones and increased TCR diversity than the aged group, suggesting age selection. Conclusive comparison of naive and antigen-experienced compartments was prevented by the profiling of bulk unsorted PBMCs. Because the CMV infection status of the donors was unknown, age-related changes in expanded clonotypes may potentially have been confounded.

The roughly 39 donors, aged about 6 to 100 years, were systemically healthy Caucasian individuals from Russia. Approximately 10 milliliters of peripheral blood were collected from each donor into EDTA-treated Vacutainer tubes. Ficoll-Paque density-gradient centrifugation was used to isolate PBMCs, with at least 6.5 million per sample. Total RNA, at least 6 micrograms per sample, was extracted from PBMCs with Trizol reagent. The percentages of naive CD45RAhigh/CD27high T cells were determined by flow cytometry on a PBMC aliquot from every donor. Measured from the cysteine to the phenylalanine, the CDR3 is 15 residues long. The only DNA kept is the CDR3, 45 bases in frame from the first base. Trimming removed 3 bases from V and 8 bases from J, leaving 16 bases between the germline ends. Sequences SEHNR (CDR1) and FQNEAQ (CDR2) are obtained from the germline V gene (reference sequence).

The sequence links TRBV7-9 to TRBJ1-4; the D segment cannot be called with confidence. The sequenced material came from blood. The receptor was isolated from a man aged 35 to 55 in good health. DNA sequence: TGTGCCAGCAGCTTTACGACGGTCGCAGAGGAAAAACTGTTTTTT. It translates to CASSFTTVAEEKLFF.